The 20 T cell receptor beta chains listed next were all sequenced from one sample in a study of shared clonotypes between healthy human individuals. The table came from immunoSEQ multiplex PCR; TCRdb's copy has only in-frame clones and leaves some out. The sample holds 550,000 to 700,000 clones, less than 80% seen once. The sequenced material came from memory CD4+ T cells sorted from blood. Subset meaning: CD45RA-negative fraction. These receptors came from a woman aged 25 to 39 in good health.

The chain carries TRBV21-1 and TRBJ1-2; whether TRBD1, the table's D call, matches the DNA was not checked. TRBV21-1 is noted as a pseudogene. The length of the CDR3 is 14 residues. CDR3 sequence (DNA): TGTGCCAGCAGCAAAGGACAGATTAACTATGGCTACACCTTC. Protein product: CASSKGQINYGYTF.

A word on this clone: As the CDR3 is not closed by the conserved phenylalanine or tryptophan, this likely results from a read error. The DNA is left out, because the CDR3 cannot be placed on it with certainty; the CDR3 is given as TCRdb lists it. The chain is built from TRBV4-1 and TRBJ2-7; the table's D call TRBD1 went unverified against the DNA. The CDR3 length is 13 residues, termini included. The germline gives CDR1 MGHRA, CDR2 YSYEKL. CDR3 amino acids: CASSQTGTGAIVS.

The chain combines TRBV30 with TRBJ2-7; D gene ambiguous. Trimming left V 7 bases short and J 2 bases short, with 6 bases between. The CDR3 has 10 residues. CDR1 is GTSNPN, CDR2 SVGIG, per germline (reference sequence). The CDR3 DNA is TGTGCCTCCGGAACCTACGAGCAGTACTTC. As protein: CASGTYEQYF.

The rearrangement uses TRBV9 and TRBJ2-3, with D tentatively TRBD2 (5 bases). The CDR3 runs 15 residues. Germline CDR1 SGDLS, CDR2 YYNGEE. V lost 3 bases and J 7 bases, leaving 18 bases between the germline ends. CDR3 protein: CASSARGMTPHTQYF. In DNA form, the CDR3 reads TGTGCCAGCAGCGCTCGGGGTATGACTCCGCATACGCAGTATTTT.

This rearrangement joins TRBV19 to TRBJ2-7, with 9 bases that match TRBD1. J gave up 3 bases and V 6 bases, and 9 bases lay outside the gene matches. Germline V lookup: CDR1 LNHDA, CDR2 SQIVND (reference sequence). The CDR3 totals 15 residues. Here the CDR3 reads CASRDRGGPGYEQYF. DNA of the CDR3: TGTGCCAGTAGAGACAGGGGGGGTCCTGGCTACGAGCAGTACTTC.

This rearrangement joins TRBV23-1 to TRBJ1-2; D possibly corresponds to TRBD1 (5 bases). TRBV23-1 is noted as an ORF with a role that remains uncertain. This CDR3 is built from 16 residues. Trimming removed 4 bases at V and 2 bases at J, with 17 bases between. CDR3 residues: CASSPKGGGDNYGYTF. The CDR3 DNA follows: TGCGCCAGCAGTCCCAAGGGAGGAGGGGACAACTATGGCTACACCTTC.

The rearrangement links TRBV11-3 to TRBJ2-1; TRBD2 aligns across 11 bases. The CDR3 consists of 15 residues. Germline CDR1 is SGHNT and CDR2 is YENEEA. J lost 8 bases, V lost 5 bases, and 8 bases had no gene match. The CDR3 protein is CASSLTSGSNHEQFF. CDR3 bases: TGTGCCAGCAGCCTTACTAGCGGGAGTAACCATGAGCAGTTCTTC.

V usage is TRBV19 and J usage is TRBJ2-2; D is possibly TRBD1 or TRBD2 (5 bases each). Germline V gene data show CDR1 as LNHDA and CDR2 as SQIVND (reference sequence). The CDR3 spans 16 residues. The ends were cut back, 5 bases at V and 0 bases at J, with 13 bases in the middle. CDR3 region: CASSSPGLANTGELFF. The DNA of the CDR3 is TGTGCCAGTAGTTCACCGGGGCTCGCGAACACCGGGGAGCTGTTTTTT.

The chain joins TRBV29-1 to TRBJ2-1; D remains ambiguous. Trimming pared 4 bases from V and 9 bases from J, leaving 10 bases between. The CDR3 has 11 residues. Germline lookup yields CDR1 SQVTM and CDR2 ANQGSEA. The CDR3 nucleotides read TGCAGCGTTGGAGGTGAGGCTGAGCAGTTCTTC. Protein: CSVGGEAEQFF.

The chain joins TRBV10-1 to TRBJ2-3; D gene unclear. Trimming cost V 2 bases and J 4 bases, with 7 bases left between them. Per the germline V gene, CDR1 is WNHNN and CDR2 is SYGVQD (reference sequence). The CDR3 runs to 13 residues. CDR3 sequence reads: CASSERPSDTQYF. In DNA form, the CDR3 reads TGCGCCAGCAGTGAGCGCCCTTCAGATACGCAGTATTTT.

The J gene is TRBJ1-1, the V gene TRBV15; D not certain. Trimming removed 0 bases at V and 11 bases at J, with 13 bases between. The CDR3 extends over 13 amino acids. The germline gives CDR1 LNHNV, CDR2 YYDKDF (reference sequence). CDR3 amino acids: CATSREKRQEAFF. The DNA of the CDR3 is TGTGCCACCAGCAGAGAAAAGCGTCAGGAGGCTTTCTTT. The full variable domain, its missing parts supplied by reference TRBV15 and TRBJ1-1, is DAMVIQNPRYQVTQFGKPVTLSCSQTLNHNVMYWYQQKSSQAPKLLFHYYDKDFNNEADTPDNFQSRRPNTSFCFLDIRSPGLGDTAMYLCATSREKRQEAFFGQGTRLTVV.

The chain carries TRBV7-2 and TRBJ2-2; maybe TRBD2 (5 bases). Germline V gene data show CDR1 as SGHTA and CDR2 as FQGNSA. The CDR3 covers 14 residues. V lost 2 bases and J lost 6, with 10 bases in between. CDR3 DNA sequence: TGTGCCAGCAGCTTAACGAGGGCGGCCGGGGAGCTGTTTTTT. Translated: CASSLTRAAGELFF. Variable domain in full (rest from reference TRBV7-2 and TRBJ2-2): GAGVSQSPSNKVTEKGKDVELRCDPISGHTALYWYRQSLGQGLEFLIYFQGNSAPDKSGLPSDRFSAERTGGSVSTLTIQRTQQEDSAVYLCASSLTRAAGELFFGEGSRLTVL.

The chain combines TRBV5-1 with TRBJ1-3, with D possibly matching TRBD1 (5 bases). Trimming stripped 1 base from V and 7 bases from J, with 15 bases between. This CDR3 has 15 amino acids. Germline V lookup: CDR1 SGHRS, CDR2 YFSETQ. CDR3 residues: CASSLSSGGSNTIYF. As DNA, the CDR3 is TGCGCCAGCAGCTTGTCTTCGGGGGGAAGTAACACCATATATTTT.

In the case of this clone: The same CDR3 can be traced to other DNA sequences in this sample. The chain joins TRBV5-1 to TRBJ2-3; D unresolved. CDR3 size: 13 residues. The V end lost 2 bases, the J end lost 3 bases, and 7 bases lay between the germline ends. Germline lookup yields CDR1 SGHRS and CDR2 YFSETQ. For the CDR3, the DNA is TGCGCCAGCAGCTTTGGCCAAACAGATACGCAGTATTTT. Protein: CASSFGQTDTQYF.

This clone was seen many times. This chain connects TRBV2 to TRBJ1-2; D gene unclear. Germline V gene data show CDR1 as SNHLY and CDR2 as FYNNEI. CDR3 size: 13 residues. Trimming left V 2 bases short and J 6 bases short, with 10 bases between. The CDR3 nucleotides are TGTGCCAGCAGTGAAATCCGGAGGGATGGCTACACCTTC. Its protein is CASSEIRRDGYTF.

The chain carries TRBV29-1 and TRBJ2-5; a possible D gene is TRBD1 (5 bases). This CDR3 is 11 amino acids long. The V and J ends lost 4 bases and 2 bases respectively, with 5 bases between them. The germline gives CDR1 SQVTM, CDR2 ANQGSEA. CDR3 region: CSVGQQETQYF. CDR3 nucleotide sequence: TGCAGCGTTGGACAGCAAGAGACCCAGTACTTC.

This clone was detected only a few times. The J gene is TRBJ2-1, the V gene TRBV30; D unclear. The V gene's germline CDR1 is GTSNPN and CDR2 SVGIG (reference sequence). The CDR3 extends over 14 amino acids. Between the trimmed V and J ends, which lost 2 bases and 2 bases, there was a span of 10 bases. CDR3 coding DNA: TGTGCCTGGAGTTCAGGAGTTGCCTACAATGAGCAGTTCTTC. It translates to CAWSSGVAYNEQFF.

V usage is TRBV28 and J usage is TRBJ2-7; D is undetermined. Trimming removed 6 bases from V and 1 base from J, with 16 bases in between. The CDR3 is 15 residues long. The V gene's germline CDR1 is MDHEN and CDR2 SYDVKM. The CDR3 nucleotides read TGTGCCAGCAGCCTTTACCGGGCCAATTCCTACGAGCAGTACTTC. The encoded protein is CASSLYRANSYEQYF.

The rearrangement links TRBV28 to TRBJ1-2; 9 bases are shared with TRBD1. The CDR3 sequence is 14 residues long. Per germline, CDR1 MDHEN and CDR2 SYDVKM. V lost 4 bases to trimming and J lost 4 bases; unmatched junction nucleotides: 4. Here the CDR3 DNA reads TGTGCCAGCAGTTCAGGACAGGGGCTCTATGGCTACACCTTC. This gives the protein CASSSGQGLYGYTF.

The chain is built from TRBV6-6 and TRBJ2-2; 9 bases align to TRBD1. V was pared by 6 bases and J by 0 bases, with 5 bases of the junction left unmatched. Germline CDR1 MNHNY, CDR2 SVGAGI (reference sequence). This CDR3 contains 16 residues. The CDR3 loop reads CASSHRGPANTGELFF. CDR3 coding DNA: TGTGCCAGCAGCCACAGGGGGCCAGCGAACACCGGGGAGCTGTTTTTT.